The entry that follows covers one TCR beta chain sequence. Method: immunoSEQ multiplex PCR; TCRdb's copy keeps in-frame clones and lacks some. The data show approximately 300,000 clones, roughly 85% seen once. This record comes from a study of cytotoxic CD8 clonotypes in ibrutinib-treated CLL. The CDR3 spans 13 residues. The germline V gene encodes CDR1 SGDLS and CDR2 YYNGEE. Trimming cost V 3 bases and J 9 bases, with 15 bases left between them. The chain carries TRBV9 and TRBJ2-5; D perhaps matches TRBD1 (6 bases). This specimen consisted of PBMCs, obtained before ibrutinib treatment. This receptor was identified in a human donor with chronic lymphocytic leukemia. The CDR3 nucleotides read TGTGCCAGCAGCGCCCTCCAGGGGCTGGCCCAGTACTTC. The encoded protein is CASSALQGLAQYF.